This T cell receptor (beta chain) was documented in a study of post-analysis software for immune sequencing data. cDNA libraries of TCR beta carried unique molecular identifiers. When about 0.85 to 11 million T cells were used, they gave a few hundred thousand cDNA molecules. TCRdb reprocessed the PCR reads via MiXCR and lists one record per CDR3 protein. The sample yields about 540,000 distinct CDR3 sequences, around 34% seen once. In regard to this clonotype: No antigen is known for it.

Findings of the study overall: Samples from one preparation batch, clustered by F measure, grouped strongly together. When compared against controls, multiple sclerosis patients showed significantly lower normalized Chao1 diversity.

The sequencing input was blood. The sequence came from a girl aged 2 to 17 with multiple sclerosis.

CDR3 in DNA: TGTGCCAGCAGTTACTCGAAAGCGTACGAGCAGTACTTC. Translating it yields CASSYSKAYEQYF. The chain recombines TRBV6-5 with TRBJ2-7; D is unresolved. CDR1 MNHEY and CDR2 SVGAGI come from the germline V gene. Trimming removed 0 bases at V and 4 bases at J, with 7 bases between. This CDR3 is 13 amino acids long.